The T cell receptor (beta chain) under discussion was sequenced for a study of T cell responses to AZD1222 COVID-19 vaccine (dated by TCRdb to the early 2020s). Study-wide context: A total of 233 trial participants underwent TCR sequencing, of whom 207 had received two doses of AZD1222 and about 25 had received two doses of the MenACWY control vaccine. Trial participants were enrolled by age into subgroups of 18-55, 56-69 and 70-plus years, and around 140, 26 and 57 TCR-sequenced participants, respectively, were included in these subgroups. Broad study findings and their caveats: The whole spike protein was spanned by vaccine-associated CD4 TCRs, and dominant responses were seen in regions 160-218 and 743-854. Nearly half of unique spike-specific TCRs reportedly recognized epitopes outside regions mutated in the B.1.351 and B.1.1.7 variants. Participants were mostly white British, with more females than males. The authors suggested clonal diversity may have been underestimated. Spike-specific TCR breadth and depth rose significantly after two AZD1222 doses compared with day 0 and with MenACWY recipients. Because no day 14 peak-response samples were available, the repertoires could be characterized only after the peak T cell response. The 56-69-year group was small, and its depth increase did not reach significance, likely because of low power. Conclusions about previously exposed vaccinees are limited because only six or seven AZD1222 recipients were SARS-CoV-2 seropositive at baseline.

According to the study, the label for this sample's time point signals: about 28 days (+/-7) after the second vaccine dose. AZD1222 recipients given second doses at about 4 weeks or at about 12 weeks were pooled, since spike-specific TCR depth and breadth were not found to differ between the two schedules. Samples from vaccinated people were obtained from the UK trials COV001 and COV002, which included a single-blind randomized controlled phase 2/3 trial of AZD1222 (ChAdOx1 nCoV-19) in healthy adults. For TCRbeta chain sequencing, PBMC samples were collected from trial participants at day 0 and at day 28 after the second dose. In regard to this clone: The target of this receptor is not known. Within one base of it there is no much larger clone, and no base qualities were kept.

The CDR3 regions of human TCRbeta chains were subjected to immunosequencing. As for the authors' bioinformatics: Repertoire TCRs were checked for matches against a reference library of SARS-CoV-2-specific TCRs that had been generated using the MIRA antigen-specificity platform. Breadth was defined as the fraction of unique TCRs that were SARS-CoV-2-associated. Depth was defined as the fraction of total T cells that were SARS-CoV-2-associated. Each spike-specific TCR was assigned to its reactive spike region and to a CD4 or CD8 class using the MIRA data. Log10-transformed breadth and depth values were compared by one-way ANOVA with Sidak's multiple comparisons tests. Sourced from immuneACCESS, this table was stored by TCRdb with only in-frame sequences that have V and J called. A share of the clones is absent; for the studies checked, an unresolved V gene accounts for under half, and the remainder has no known explanation. V and J calls plus clone size are reproduced from that table; the DNA served to infer D and trimming. The sample yields fewer than 85,000 clones; about nine tenths were counted once. Roughly 18% of the sample belongs to the ten largest clones.

The CDR3 numbers 16 residues from cysteine through phenylalanine. The DNA shown is the 48-base CDR3, in frame from base 1. At the junction V is shortened by 4 bases and J by 4 bases; bases outside the gene matches: 5. The germline V gene supplies CDR1 SGHDN and CDR2 FVKESK. The TCR sequence derives from an adult who received the AZD1222 COVID-19 vaccine. The source material was peripheral blood, sampled 28 days after the second AZD1222 dose. The chain was built from TRBV14 and TRBJ2-3, with 13 bases in between that match TRBD2. The bases read TGTGCCAGCAGCCCCGGACTAGCGGGGGTGGCAGATACGCAGTATTTT. It translates to CASSPGLAGVADTQYF.